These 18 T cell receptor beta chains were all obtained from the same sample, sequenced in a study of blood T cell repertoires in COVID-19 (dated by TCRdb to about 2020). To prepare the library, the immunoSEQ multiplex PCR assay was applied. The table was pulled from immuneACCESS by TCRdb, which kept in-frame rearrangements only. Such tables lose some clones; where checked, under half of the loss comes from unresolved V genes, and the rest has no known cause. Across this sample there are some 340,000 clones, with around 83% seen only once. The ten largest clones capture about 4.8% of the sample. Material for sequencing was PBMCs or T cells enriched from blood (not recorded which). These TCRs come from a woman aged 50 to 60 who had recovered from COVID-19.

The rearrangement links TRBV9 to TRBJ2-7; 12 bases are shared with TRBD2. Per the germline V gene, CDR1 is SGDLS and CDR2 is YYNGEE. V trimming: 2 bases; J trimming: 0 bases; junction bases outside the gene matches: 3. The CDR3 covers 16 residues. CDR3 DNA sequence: TGTGCCAGCAGCGTCGGACTAGCGGGACCCTCCTACGAGCAGTACTTC. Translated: CASSVGLAGPSYEQYF.

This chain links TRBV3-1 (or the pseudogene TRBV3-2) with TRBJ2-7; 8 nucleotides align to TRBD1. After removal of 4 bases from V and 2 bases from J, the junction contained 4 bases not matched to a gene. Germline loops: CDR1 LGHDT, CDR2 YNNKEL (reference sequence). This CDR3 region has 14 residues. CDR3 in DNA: TGTGCCAGCAGCCTCGGGACAGGCCCCTACGAGCAGTACTTC. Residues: CASSLGTGPYEQYF.

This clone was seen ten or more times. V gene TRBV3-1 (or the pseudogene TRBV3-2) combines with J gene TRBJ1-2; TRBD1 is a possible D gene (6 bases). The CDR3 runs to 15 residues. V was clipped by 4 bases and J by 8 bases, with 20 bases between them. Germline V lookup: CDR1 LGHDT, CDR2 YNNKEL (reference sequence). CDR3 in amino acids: CASSLSIFRGEGYTF. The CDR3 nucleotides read TGTGCCAGCAGCCTATCGATCTTCAGGGGTGAGGGCTACACCTTC.

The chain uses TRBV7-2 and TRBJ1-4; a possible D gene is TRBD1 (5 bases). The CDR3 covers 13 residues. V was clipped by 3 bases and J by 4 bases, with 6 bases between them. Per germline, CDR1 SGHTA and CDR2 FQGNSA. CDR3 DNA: TGTGCCAGCAGCTTCCAGGGTAATGAAAAACTGTTTTTT. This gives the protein CASSFQGNEKLFF.

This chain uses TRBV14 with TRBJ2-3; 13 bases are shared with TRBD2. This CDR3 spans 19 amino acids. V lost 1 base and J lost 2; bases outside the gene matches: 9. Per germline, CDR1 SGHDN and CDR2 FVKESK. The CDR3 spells CASSQGWTSGRGVTDTQYF. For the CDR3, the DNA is TGTGCCAGCAGCCAAGGTTGGACTAGCGGGAGAGGGGTCACAGATACGCAGTATTTT.

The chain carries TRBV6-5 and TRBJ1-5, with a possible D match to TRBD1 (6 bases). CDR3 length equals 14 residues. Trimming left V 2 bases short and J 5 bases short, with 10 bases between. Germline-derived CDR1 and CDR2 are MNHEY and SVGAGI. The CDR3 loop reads CASSYREGDQPQHF. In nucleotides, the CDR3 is TGTGCCAGCAGTTACAGGGAGGGGGATCAGCCCCAGCATTTT.

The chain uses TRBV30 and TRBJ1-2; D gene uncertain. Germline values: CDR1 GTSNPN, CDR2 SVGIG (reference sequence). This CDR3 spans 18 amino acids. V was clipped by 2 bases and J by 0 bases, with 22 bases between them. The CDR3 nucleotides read TGTGCCTGGAGTCGAATCGCGGGGAGGGCCGGAGCTAACTATGGCTACACCTTC. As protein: CAWSRIAGRAGANYGYTF.

The DNA of the CDR3 is TGTGCCAGCAGCTTTCGACCAGGGGACGGCTACACCTTC. This gives the protein CASSFRPGDGYTF. V is TRBV5-5 and J is TRBJ1-2, with a weak D call TRBD1 (6 bases). Germline CDR1 SGHKS, CDR2 YYEKEE (reference sequence). CDR3 length: 13 residues. Trimming took off 2 bases at V and 8 bases at J, with 13 bases between the two ends. The variable domain in full, with the rest retrieved from reference TRBV5-5 and TRBJ1-2, is DAGVTQSPTHLIKTRGQQVTLRCSPISGHKSVSWYQQVLGQGPQFIFQYYEKEERGRGNFPDRFSARQFPNYSSELNVNALLLGDSALYLCASSFRPGDGYTFGSGTRLTVV.

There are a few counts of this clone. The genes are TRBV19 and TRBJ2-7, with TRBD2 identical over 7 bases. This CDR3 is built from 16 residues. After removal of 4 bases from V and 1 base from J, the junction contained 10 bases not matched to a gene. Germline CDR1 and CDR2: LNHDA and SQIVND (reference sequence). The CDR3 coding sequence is TGTGCCAGTAGTAGATCCAACTCGGGACTATCCTACGAGCAGTACTTC. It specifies CASSRSNSGLSYEQYF.

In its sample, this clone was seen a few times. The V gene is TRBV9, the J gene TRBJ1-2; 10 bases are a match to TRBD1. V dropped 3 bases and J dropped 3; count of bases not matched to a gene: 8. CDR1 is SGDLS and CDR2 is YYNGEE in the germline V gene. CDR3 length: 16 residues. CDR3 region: CASSAISGTGDYGYTF. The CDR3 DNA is TGTGCCAGCAGCGCGATATCCGGGACAGGGGACTATGGCTACACCTTC.

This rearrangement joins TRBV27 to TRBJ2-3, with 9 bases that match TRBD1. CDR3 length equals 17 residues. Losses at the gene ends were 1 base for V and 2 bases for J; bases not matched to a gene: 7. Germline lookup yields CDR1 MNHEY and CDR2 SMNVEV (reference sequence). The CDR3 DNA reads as TGTGCCAGCAGTTTATTGGTGGGGACAGGGCCCACAGATACGCAGTATTTT. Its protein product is CASSLLVGTGPTDTQYF.

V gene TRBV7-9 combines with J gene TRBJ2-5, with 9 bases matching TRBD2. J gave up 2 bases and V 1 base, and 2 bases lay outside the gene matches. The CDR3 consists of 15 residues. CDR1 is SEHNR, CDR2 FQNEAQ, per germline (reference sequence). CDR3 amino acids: CASSLGAGGQETQYF. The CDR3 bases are TGTGCCAGCAGCTTAGGAGCGGGGGGACAAGAGACCCAGTACTTC.

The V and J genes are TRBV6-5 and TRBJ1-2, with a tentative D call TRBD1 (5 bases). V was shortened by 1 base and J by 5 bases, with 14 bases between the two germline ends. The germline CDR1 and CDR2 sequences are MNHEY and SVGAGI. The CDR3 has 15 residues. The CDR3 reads CASSYLQGLGYGYTF. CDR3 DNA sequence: TGTGCCAGCAGTTACTTGCAGGGCCTCGGGTATGGCTACACCTTC.

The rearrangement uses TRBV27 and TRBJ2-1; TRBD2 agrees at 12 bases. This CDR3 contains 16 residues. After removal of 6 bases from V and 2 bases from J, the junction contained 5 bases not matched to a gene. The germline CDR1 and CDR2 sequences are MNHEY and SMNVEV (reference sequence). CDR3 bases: TGTGCCAGCAGCACGACTAGCGGGAGACCCTACAATGAGCAGTTCTTC. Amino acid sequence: CASSTTSGRPYNEQFF.

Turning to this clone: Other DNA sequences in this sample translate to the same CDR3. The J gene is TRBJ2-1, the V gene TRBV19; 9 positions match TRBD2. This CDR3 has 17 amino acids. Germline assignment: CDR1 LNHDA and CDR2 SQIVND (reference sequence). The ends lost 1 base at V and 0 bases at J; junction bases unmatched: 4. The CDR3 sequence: CASSIGLAGSSYNEQFF. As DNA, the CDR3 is TGTGCCAGTAGTATAGGCCTAGCGGGAAGCTCCTACAATGAGCAGTTCTTC. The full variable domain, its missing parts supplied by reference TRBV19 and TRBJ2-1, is DGGITQSPKYLFRKEGQNVTLSCEQNLNHDAMYWYRQDPGQGLRLIYYSQIVNDFQKGDIAEGYSVSREKKESFPLTVTSAQKNPTAFYLCASSIGLAGSSYNEQFFGPGTRLTVL.

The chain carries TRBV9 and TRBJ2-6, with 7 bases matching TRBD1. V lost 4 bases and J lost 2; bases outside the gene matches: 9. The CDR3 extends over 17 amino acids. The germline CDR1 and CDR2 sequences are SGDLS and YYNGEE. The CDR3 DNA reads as TGTGCCAGCAGCCCCCCTCGAGGGGGCCCTGGGGCCAACGTCCTGACTTTC. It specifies CASSPPRGGPGANVLTF.

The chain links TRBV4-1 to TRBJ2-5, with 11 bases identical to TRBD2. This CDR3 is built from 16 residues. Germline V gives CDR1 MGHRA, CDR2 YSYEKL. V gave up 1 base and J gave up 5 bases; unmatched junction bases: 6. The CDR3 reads CASSQVSGGDWETQYF. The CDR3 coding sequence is TGCGCCAGCAGCCAAGTTAGCGGGGGGGACTGGGAGACCCAGTACTTC.

The CDR3 loop is CASSLQGDQPQHF. Here the CDR3 DNA reads TGTGCCAGCAGCTTACAGGGGGATCAGCCCCAGCATTTT. The V gene is TRBV11-3, the J gene TRBJ1-5; 7 nucleotides match TRBD1. The CDR3 spans 13 residues. CDR1 and CDR2 from the germline V gene are SGHNT and YENEEA. V lost 2 bases to trimming and J lost 5 bases; unmatched junction nucleotides: 0.